One and the same sample provided the 10 T cell receptor beta chains below, sequenced in a study of CD8 T cells in Susac syndrome. Random hexamers primed reverse transcription of about 0.5 to 1 ug RNA. TCRdb used MiXCR to reprocess the immunoSEQ multiplex PCR reads, holding one entry per CDR3 protein. In the table there are roughly 88,000 distinct CDR3 sequences, roughly 96% of which are singletons. Sequenced material: CD8+ T cells from PBMCs. The receptor set was obtained from a human donor with Susac syndrome.

The V and J genes are TRBV6-2 or TRBV6-3 and TRBJ2-7, with D tentatively TRBD2 (5 bases). The germline CDR1 and CDR2 sequences are MNHEY and SVGEGT. The CDR3 loop spans 15 amino acids. V dropped 2 bases and J dropped 3 bases, with 14 bases sitting between them. The DNA of the CDR3 is TGTGCCAGCAGTTACCACATGCGGGCGTACTACGAGCAGTACTTC. It codes for CASSYHMRAYYEQYF.

This chain connects TRBV7-9 to TRBJ2-1; D is perhaps TRBD2 (5 bases). The CDR3 length is 15 residues. Germline V gene data show CDR1 as SEHNR and CDR2 as FQNEAQ (reference sequence). Between the trimmed V and J ends, which lost 11 bases and 2 bases, there was a span of 19 bases. This chain's CDR3 is CALEGLVRAYNEQFF. CDR3 nucleotide sequence: TGTGCCCTCGAGGGCCTAGTTAGGGCCTACAATGAGCAGTTCTTC.

J is TRBJ2-1 and V is TRBV20-1, with D possibly matching TRBD1 (5 bases). Deletions cut 2 bases from V and 2 bases from J, with 13 bases between. Germline loops: CDR1 DFQATT, CDR2 SNEGSKA (reference sequence). This CDR3 has 15 amino acids. CDR3 sequence: CSARTLDKTYNEQFF. Written as DNA, the CDR3 is TGCAGTGCTAGAACTTTGGACAAGACCTACAATGAGCAGTTCTTC.

J is TRBJ1-6 and V is TRBV27, with D possibly matching TRBD1 (5 bases). Germline V CDR1 and CDR2: MNHEY, SMNVEV (reference sequence). The CDR3 has 15 amino acids. V was shortened by 5 bases and J by 7 bases, with 15 bases between the two germline ends. The chain's CDR3 is CASSPQPPGNSPLHF. The CDR3 DNA is TGTGCCAGCAGTCCACAACCACCAGGGAATTCACCCCTCCACTTT.

As DNA, the CDR3 is TGTGCCAGCAGCCAAGATTCAGGACAGGGTAACACCGGGGAGCTGTTTTTT. Its translation: CASSQDSGQGNTGELFF. The chain has TRBV4-2 and TRBJ2-2, with 8 nucleotides matching TRBD1. The length of the CDR3 is 17 residues. Germline V CDR1 and CDR2: LGHNA, YNFKEQ. J was trimmed by 2 bases and V by 0 bases; bases with no gene match: 5.

The chain carries TRBV7-9 and TRBJ2-1, with D unclear. With 5 bases removed from V and 10 bases from J, the gap between germline ends came to 6 bases. Germline CDR1 SEHNR, CDR2 FQNEAQ (reference sequence). This CDR3 has 10 residues. This chain's CDR3 is CASSNGEQFF. The DNA for the CDR3 is TGTGCCAGCAGCAACGGGGAGCAGTTCTTC.

The chain has TRBV5-5 and TRBJ2-6; weak D call: TRBD2 (6 bases). The germline CDR1 and CDR2 sequences are SGHKS and YYEKEE (reference sequence). The CDR3 has 20 residues. V dropped 0 bases and J dropped 2 bases, with 21 bases sitting between them. CDR3 in DNA: TGTGCCAGCAGCTTGGAGCGGGCTACCACCACCTTCGCTGGGGCCAACGTCCTGACTTTC. Residues: CASSLERATTTFAGANVLTF.

This chain connects TRBV20-1 to TRBJ2-5; perhaps TRBD1 as D (7 bases). This CDR3 comprises 14 residues. Germline V gives CDR1 DFQATT, CDR2 SNEGSKA (reference sequence). CDR3 region: CSGDREASTETQYF. CDR3 DNA: TGCAGCGGCGACAGGGAGGCATCTACGGAGACCCAGTACTTC.

The chain is built from TRBV20-1 and TRBJ2-7, with TRBD2 matching over 14 bases. Germline CDR1 is DFQATT and CDR2 is SNEGSKA (reference sequence). This CDR3 region has 15 residues. Trimming removed 4 bases from V and 7 bases from J; junction bases left unmatched: 9. The CDR3 sequence: CSATRLAGGPREQYF. CDR3 DNA: TGCAGTGCTACCCGACTAGCGGGAGGGCCGAGAGAGCAGTACTTC.

The V gene is TRBV5-1, the J gene TRBJ2-7, with TRBD2 identical over 9 bases. The germline gives CDR1 SGHRS, CDR2 YFSETQ. Trimming at V came to 3 bases and at J to 3 bases, leaving 7 bases not matched to a gene. This CDR3 contains 15 residues. In DNA form, the CDR3 reads TGCGCCAGCAGCTCGCTAGCGGGAACCTTCTACGAGCAGTACTTC. It specifies CASSSLAGTFYEQYF.